Following are 9 T cell receptor beta chains from one sample sequenced in a study of cytomegalovirus exposure and HLA in healthy donors. 60 Vbeta and 13 Jbeta primers were used in PCR. Method: immunoSEQ multiplex PCR; TCRdb's copy keeps in-frame clones and lacks some. Seen here are under 200,000 clones, approximately 77% observed once, and the top ten hold around 7%. Sequencing input: PBMCs. Source of these receptors: a male donor in good health and CMV-seropositive.

This clone was seen more than once but under ten times. The gene calls are TRBV11-2 and TRBJ1-1, with 9 bases identical to TRBD1. CDR1 and CDR2 (germline): SGHAT, FQNNGV. CDR3 length: 16 amino acids. V gave up 4 bases and J gave up 6 bases; unmatched junction bases: 12. The CDR3 DNA reads TGTGCCAGCAGCTCGAGAGCCGGGACAGGGAGACCTGAAGCTTTCTTT. Translating gives CASSSRAGTGRPEAFF.

The chain is built from TRBV27 and TRBJ1-1; a weak D match, TRBD1 (6 bases). The V end was cut by 8 bases, the J end by 1 base, with 32 bases between. The CDR3 has 20 residues. Germline CDR1 reads MNHEY; CDR2 reads SMNVEV (reference sequence). This CDR3 reads CASLPFIPVSPTGQNTEAFF. DNA for the CDR3: TGTGCCAGCTTACCTTTTATCCCCGTTTCACCGACAGGACAGAACACTGAAGCTTTCTTT.

The chain couples TRBV13 to TRBJ1-2; 10 bases agree with TRBD1. The germline CDR1 and CDR2 sequences are PRHDT and FYEKMQ (reference sequence). CDR3 length: 15 amino acids. J was trimmed by 8 bases and V by 3 bases; bases with no gene match: 9. The CDR3 spells CASSLVGTGVRGYTF. The CDR3, as DNA: TGTGCCAGCAGCTTGGTCGGGACAGGGGTTAGGGGCTACACCTTC.

This chain uses TRBV11-2 with TRBJ2-7; 7 nucleotides line up with TRBD1. Germline V gene sequence: CDR1 SGHAT, CDR2 FQNNGV. The length of the CDR3 is 18 residues. V trimming: 1 base; J trimming: 3 bases; junction bases outside the gene matches: 15. The CDR3 DNA follows: TGTGCCAGCAGCTTAGGTGGGACAGCAATAAGATCCTACTACGAGCAGTACTTC. Its translation: CASSLGGTAIRSYYEQYF.

CDR3 loop: CASSPSGEPYNEQFF. The CDR3 coding sequence is TGCGCCAGCAGCCCCTCGGGGGAGCCCTACAATGAGCAGTTCTTC. The chain is built from TRBV4-1 and TRBJ2-1, with a possible D match to TRBD2 (6 bases). The ends were cut back, 4 bases at V and 2 bases at J, with 12 bases in the middle. The CDR3 is 15 amino acids. Looked up from germline, CDR1 is MGHRA and CDR2 is YSYEKL.

V usage is TRBV6-5 and J usage is TRBJ2-1; 9 bases align to TRBD2. V shed 7 bases and J 6 bases; nucleotides not matched to a gene: 10. The CDR3 is 15 amino acids. Per the germline V gene, CDR1 is MNHEY and CDR2 is SVGAGI. The DNA of the CDR3 is TGTGCCAGCAAGGTCCTCGGGACTAGCATCAATGAGCAGTTCTTC. This codes for CASKVLGTSINEQFF.

Only a few counts were recorded for this clone. Here the CDR3 reads CSAFGGVGANVLTF. The CDR3 DNA reads as TGCAGCGCCTTCGGGGGGGTTGGGGCCAACGTCCTGACTTTC. The chain links TRBV29-1 to TRBJ2-6, with TRBD2 identical over 8 bases. Germline CDR1 reads SQVTM; CDR2 reads ANQGSEA. This CDR3 is 14 amino acids long. Trimming cost V 7 bases and J 3 bases; bases outside gene matches: 5. The entire variable domain, with the rest obtained from reference TRBV29-1 and TRBJ2-6, is as follows: SAVISQKPSRDICQRGTSLTIQCQVDSQVTMMFWYRQQPGQSLTLIATANQGSEATYESGFVIDKFPISRPNLTFSTLTVSNMSPEDSSIYLCSAFGGVGANVLTFGAGSRLTVL.

This clone was recorded a few times. The chain joins TRBV6-4 to TRBJ2-3; D remains ambiguous. Germline lookup yields CDR1 MRHNA and CDR2 SNTAGT. V lost 4 bases and J 1 base, leaving 15 bases between the germline ends. The CDR3 contains 16 residues. CDR3 bases: TGTGCCAGCAGTGGGGTTGACGGTGAGGGCACAGATACGCAGTATTTT. As protein: CASSGVDGEGTDTQYF.

The chain combines TRBV18 with TRBJ2-7, with 7 bases that match TRBD2. Germline V gene data show CDR1 as KGHSH and CDR2 as LQKENI. The CDR3 has 15 residues. After removal of 3 bases from V and 3 bases from J, the junction contained 8 bases not matched to a gene. The CDR3 DNA is TGTGCCAGCTCACCGCCGGGACTAAAATACTACGAGCAGTACTTC. Protein: CASSPPGLKYYEQYF.